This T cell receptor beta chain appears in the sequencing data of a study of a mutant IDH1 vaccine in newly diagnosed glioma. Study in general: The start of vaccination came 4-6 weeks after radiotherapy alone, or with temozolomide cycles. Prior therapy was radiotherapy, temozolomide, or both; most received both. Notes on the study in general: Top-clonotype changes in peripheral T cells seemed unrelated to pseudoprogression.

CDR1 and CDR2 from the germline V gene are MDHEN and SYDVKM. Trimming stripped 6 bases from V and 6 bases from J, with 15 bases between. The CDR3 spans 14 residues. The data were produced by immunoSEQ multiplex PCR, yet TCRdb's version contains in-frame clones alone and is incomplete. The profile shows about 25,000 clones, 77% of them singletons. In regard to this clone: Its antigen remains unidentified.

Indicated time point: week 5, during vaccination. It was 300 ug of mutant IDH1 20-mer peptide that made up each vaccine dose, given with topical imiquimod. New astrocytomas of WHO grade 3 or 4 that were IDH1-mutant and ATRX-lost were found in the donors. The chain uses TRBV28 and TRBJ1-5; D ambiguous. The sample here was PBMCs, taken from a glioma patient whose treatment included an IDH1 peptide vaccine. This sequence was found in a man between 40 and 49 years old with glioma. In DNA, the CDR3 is TGTGCCAGCAGGACGGCTGGGGTGGGTCAGCCCCAGCATTTT. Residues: CASRTAGVGQPQHF.